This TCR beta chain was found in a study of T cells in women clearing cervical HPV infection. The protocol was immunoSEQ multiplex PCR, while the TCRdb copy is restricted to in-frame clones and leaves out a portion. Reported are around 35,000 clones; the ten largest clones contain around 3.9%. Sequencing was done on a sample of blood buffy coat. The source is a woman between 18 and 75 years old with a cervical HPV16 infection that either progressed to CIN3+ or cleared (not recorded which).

This CDR3 reads CSALHLAGRFYNEQFF. CDR3 DNA (partial): TGCAGTGCTCTTCATCTAGCGGGTAGGTTCTACAATGAG. J is TRBJ2-1 and V is TRBV20-1, with 8 bases fitting TRBD2. Coverage ceases 3 residues before the CDR3 finishes, and the germline J gene fills in the end. The germline V gene has CDR1 DFQATT and CDR2 SNEGSKA (reference sequence). With V trimmed by 5 bases and J by 3 bases, 12 bases remained unmatched. This CDR3 spans 16 amino acids.